This T cell receptor (beta chain) appears in the sequencing data of a study of T-cell reconstitution after alpha-beta-depleted transplantation in children. General observations from the study: Newly made T cells mostly supplied T-cell counts and diversity one year after transplant. Recipient T cells and thymic progenitors that survived gave rise to the high TCRbeta diversity observed at day 60 in some patients.

Unique molecular identifiers were built into the TCRbeta library. TCRdb redid the calling of the PCR reads with MiXCR, one entry per CDR3 protein. The sample has 300,000 to 400,000 distinct CDR3 sequences; approximately 23% are singletons. Details on this clonotype: Its cognate antigen is unknown.

Trimming shortened V by 0 bases and J by 10 bases, and 22 bases separated the two germline ends. The germline V gene encodes CDR1 SEHNR and CDR2 FQNEAQ (reference sequence). CDR3 size: 17 residues. This clonotype was obtained from a male patient aged 10 to 17 who had a stem cell transplant for acute lymphoblastic leukemia, so the T cells may come from the graft donor. The sample in question was PBMCs, mostly from graft donor cells, obtained 180 days after TCRalphabeta/CD19-depleted stem cell transplant. This chain connects TRBV7-9 to TRBJ2-1, with a possible D match to TRBD1 (7 bases). CDR3 bases: TGTGCCAGCAGCTTAGCCTACAGGGGAGCCCGGGGAGGCGAGCAGTTCTTC. Amino acids: CASSLAYRGARGGEQFF.